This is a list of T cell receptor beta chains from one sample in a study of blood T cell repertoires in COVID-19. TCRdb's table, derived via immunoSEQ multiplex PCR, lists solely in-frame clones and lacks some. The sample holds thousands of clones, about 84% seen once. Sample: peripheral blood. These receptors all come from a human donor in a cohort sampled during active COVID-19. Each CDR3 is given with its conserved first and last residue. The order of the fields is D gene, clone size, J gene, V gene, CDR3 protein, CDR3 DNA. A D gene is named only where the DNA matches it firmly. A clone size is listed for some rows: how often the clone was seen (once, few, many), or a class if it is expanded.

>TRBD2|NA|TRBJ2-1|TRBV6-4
CASSDSFAGGPSYNEQFF
TGTGCCAGCAGTGACTCTTTTGCGGGAGGGCCCTCTTACAATGAGCAGTTCTTC
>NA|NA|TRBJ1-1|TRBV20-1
CSASTGEAGEAFF
TGCAGTGCTAGTACGGGAGAGGCAGGTGAAGCTTTCTTT
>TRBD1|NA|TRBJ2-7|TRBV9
CASSGDRGYEQYF
TGTGCCAGCAGCGGGGACAGGGGCTACGAGCAGTACTTC
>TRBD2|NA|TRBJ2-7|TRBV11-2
CASSSPPSGGRSLYEQYF
TGTGCCAGCAGCTCCCCTCCAAGCGGGGGGCGTTCCCTCTACGAGCAGTACTTC
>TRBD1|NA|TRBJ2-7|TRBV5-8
CASSNRDSSYEQYF
TGTGCCAGCAGCAATAGGGACAGCTCCTACGAGCAGTACTTC
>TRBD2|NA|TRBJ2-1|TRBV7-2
CASSLTGGPTYNEQFF
TGTGCCAGCAGCTTAACGGGGGGGCCGACCTACAATGAGCAGTTCTTC
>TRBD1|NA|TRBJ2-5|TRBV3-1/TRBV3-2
CASSQEAQGAIMETQYF
TGTGCCAGCAGCCAAGAAGCCCAGGGGGCTATTATGGAGACCCAGTACTTC
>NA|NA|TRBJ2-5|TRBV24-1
CATSDPSKPEETQYF
TGTGCCACCAGTGATCCCTCTAAGCCGGAAGAGACCCAGTACTTC
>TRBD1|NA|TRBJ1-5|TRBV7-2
CASSQGGYSNQPQHF
TGTGCCAGCAGCCAAGGGGGCTATAGCAATCAGCCCCAGCATTTT
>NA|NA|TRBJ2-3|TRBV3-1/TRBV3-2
CASSPAQGGWVTDTQYF
TGTGCCAGCAGCCCCGCACAGGGGGGGTGGGTCACAGATACGCAGTATTTT
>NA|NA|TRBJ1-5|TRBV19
CASNGANQPQHF
TGTGCCAGTAATGGGGCGAATCAGCCCCAGCATTTT
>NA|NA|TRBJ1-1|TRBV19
CASSIRGAHTEAFF
TGTGCCAGTAGTATACGCGGGGCTCACACTGAAGCTTTCTTT
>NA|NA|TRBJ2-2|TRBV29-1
CSAGPNTGELFF
TGCAGCGCCGGTCCCAACACCGGGGAGCTGTTTTTT
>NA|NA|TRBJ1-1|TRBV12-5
CASGLVRGTEAFF
TGTGCTAGTGGTTTGGTACGTGGGACAGAAGCTTTCTTT
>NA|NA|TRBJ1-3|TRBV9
CASSVDSSGNTIYF
TGTGCCAGCAGCGTAGACAGTTCTGGAAACACCATATATTTT
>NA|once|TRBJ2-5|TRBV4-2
CASSRGRGEEETQYF
TGTGCCAGCAGCCGAGGCCGCGGGGAAGAAGAGACCCAGTACTTC
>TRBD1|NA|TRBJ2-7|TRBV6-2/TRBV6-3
CASSDRGHEQYF
TGTGCCAGCAGCGACAGGGGACACGAGCAGTACTTC
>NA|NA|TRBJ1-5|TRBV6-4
CASSGGAGQPQHF
TGTGCCAGCAGTGGCGGGGCCGGTCAGCCCCAGCATTTT
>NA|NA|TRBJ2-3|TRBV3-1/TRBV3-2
CASSARDTPSTDTQYF
TGTGCCAGCAGCGCCCGGGACACCCCTAGCACAGATACGCAGTATTTT
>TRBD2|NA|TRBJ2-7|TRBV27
CASSSSGLAGGPYEQYF
TGTGCCAGCAGTTCCTCGGGACTAGCGGGGGGGCCCTACGAGCAGTACTTC
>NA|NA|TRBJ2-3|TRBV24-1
CATSDPGDTQYF
TGTGCCACCAGTGACCCGGGGGATACGCAGTATTTT
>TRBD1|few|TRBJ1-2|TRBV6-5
CASTRTGLNYGYTF
TGTGCCAGCACCCGGACAGGGTTGAACTATGGCTACACCTTC
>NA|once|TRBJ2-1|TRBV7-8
CASSPAGEQFF
TGTGCCAGCAGCCCGGCAGGTGAGCAGTTCTTC
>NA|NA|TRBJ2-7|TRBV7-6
CASSSSDEQYF
TGTGCCAGCAGCTCGTCGGACGAGCAGTACTTC
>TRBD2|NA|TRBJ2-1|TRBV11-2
CASSFSSGSVSYNEQFF
TGTGCCAGCAGCTTTTCGAGCGGGAGTGTTTCCTACAATGAGCAGTTCTTC
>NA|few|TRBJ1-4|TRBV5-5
CASTYSRTNEKLFF
TGTGCCAGCACCTACTCCCGGACTAATGAAAAACTGTTTTTT
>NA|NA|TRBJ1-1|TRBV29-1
CSARGGGINTEAFF
TGCAGCGCTCGCGGGGGGGGGATAAACACTGAAGCTTTCTTT
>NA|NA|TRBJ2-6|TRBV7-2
CASSFGVAASGANVLTF
TGTGCCAGCAGCTTCGGGGTAGCCGCGTCTGGGGCCAACGTCCTGACTTTC
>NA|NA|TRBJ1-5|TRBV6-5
CASSYDRSSNQPQHF
TGTGCCAGCAGTTACGACAGGAGTAGCAATCAGCCCCAGCATTTT
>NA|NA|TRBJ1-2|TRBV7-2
CASSLAAGDYGYTF
TGTGCCAGCAGCTTAGCGGCAGGGGACTATGGCTACACCTTC
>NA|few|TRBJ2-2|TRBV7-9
CASTPGFNTGELFF
TGTGCCAGCACCCCGGGATTTAACACCGGGGAGCTGTTTTTT
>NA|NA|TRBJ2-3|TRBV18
CASSPGGQISTDTQYF
TGTGCCAGCTCACCGGGCGGGCAGATTAGCACAGATACGCAGTATTTT
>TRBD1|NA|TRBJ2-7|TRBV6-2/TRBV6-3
CASSRPGQGVYEQYF
TGTGCCAGCAGTAGGCCGGGACAGGGGGTCTACGAGCAGTACTTC
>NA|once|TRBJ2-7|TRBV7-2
CASSINRVYEQYF
TGTGCCAGCAGCATCAACAGGGTCTACGAGCAGTACTTC
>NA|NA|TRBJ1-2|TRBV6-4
CASSSEGGGYTF
TGTGCCAGCAGCTCCGAAGGCGGTGGCTACACCTTC
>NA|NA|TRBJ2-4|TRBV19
CASIRSRQGGNIQYF
TGTGCCAGTATCCGTTCTCGCCAGGGTGGGAACATTCAGTACTTC
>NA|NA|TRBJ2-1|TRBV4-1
CASSQDLPIYNEQFF
TGCGCCAGCAGCCAAGATCTTCCTATCTACAATGAGCAGTTCTTC
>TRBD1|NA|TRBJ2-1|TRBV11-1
CASSRRDRGYNEQFF
TGTGCCAGCAGCCGCCGGGACAGGGGGTACAATGAGCAGTTCTTC
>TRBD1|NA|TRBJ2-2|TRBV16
CASSQGQGPTGELFF
TGTGCCAGCAGCCAGGGACAGGGACCAACCGGGGAGCTGTTTTTT
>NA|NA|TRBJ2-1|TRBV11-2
CASSSRGSNSYNEQFF
TGTGCCAGCAGCTCCCGTGGTAGCAATAGCTACAATGAGCAGTTCTTC
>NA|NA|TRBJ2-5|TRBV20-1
CSAVAQETQYF
TGCAGTGCCGTGGCCCAAGAGACCCAGTACTTC
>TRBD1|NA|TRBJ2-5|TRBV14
CASSHPRGRETQYF
TGTGCCAGCAGCCATCCCAGGGGGCGAGAGACCCAGTACTTC
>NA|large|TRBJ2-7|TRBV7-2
CASSQQAGQLFYEQYF
TGTGCCAGCAGCCAACAGGCGGGACAGTTATTCTACGAGCAGTACTTC
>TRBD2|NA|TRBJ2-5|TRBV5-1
CASTATSGIVETQYF
TGCGCCAGCACCGCGACTAGCGGGATTGTAGAGACCCAGTACTTC
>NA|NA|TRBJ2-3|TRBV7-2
CASSRGAGRLGDTQYF
TGTGCCAGCAGCCGTGGGGCAGGGCGTCTAGGAGATACGCAGTATTTT
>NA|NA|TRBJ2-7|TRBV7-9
CASSLENEQYF
TGTGCCAGCAGCTTGGAGAACGAGCAGTACTTC
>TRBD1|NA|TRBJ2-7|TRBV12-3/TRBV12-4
CASSLTGVDEQYF
TGTGCCAGCAGTCTTACAGGGGTCGACGAGCAGTACTTC
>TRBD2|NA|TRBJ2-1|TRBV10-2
CASSESSGGWNEQFF
TGCGCCAGCAGTGAGAGTAGCGGGGGGTGGAATGAGCAGTTCTTC
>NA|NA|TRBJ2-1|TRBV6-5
CATNWGVSYNEQFF
TGTGCCACCAACTGGGGGGTCTCCTACAATGAGCAGTTCTTC
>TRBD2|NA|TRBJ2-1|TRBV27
CASRLSGGNEQFF
TGTGCCAGCAGACTTAGCGGGGGGAATGAGCAGTTCTTC
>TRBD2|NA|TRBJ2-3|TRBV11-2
CASSFVSGGYSTDTQYF
TGTGCCAGCAGCTTTGTTAGCGGGGGGTATAGCACAGATACGCAGTATTTT
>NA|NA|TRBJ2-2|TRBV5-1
CASSGDTTGELFF
TGCGCCAGCAGCGGGGACACTACCGGGGAGCTGTTTTTT
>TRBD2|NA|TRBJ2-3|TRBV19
CASKRAGVTSTDTQYF
TGTGCCAGTAAACGAGCGGGGGTTACTAGCACAGATACGCAGTATTTT
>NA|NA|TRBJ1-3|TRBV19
CASTPGGNPGNTIYF
TGTGCCAGTACCCCGGGGGGGAATCCTGGAAACACCATATATTTT
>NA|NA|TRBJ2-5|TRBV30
CAWSRGYQETQYF
TGTGCCTGGAGTCGGGGGTACCAAGAGACCCAGTACTTC
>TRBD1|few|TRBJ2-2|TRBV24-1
CATSGDRGLVGELFF
TGTGCCACCAGTGGAGACAGGGGGCTGGTCGGGGAGCTGTTTTTT
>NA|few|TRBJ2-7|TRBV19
CASNRGGAHEQYF
TGTGCCAGTAACCGTGGTGGGGCCCACGAGCAGTACTTC
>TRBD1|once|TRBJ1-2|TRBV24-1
CATSTGQGGGYGYTF
TGTGCCACCAGCACGGGACAGGGCGGGGGCTATGGCTACACCTTC
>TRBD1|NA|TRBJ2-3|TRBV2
CASSAGTASTDTQYF
TGTGCCAGCAGTGCAGGGACAGCCAGCACAGATACGCAGTATTTT